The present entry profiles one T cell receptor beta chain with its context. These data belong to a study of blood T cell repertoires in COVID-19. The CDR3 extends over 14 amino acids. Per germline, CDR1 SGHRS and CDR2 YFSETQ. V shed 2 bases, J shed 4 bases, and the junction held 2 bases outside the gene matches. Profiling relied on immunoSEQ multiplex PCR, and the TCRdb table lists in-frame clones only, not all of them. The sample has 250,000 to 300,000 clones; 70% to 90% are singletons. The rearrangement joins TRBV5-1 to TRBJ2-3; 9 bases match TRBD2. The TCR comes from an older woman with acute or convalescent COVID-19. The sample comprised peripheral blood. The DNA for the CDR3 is TGCGCCAGCAGCTTTAGCGGGGGCCCAGATACGCAGTATTTT. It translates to CASSFSGGPDTQYF.